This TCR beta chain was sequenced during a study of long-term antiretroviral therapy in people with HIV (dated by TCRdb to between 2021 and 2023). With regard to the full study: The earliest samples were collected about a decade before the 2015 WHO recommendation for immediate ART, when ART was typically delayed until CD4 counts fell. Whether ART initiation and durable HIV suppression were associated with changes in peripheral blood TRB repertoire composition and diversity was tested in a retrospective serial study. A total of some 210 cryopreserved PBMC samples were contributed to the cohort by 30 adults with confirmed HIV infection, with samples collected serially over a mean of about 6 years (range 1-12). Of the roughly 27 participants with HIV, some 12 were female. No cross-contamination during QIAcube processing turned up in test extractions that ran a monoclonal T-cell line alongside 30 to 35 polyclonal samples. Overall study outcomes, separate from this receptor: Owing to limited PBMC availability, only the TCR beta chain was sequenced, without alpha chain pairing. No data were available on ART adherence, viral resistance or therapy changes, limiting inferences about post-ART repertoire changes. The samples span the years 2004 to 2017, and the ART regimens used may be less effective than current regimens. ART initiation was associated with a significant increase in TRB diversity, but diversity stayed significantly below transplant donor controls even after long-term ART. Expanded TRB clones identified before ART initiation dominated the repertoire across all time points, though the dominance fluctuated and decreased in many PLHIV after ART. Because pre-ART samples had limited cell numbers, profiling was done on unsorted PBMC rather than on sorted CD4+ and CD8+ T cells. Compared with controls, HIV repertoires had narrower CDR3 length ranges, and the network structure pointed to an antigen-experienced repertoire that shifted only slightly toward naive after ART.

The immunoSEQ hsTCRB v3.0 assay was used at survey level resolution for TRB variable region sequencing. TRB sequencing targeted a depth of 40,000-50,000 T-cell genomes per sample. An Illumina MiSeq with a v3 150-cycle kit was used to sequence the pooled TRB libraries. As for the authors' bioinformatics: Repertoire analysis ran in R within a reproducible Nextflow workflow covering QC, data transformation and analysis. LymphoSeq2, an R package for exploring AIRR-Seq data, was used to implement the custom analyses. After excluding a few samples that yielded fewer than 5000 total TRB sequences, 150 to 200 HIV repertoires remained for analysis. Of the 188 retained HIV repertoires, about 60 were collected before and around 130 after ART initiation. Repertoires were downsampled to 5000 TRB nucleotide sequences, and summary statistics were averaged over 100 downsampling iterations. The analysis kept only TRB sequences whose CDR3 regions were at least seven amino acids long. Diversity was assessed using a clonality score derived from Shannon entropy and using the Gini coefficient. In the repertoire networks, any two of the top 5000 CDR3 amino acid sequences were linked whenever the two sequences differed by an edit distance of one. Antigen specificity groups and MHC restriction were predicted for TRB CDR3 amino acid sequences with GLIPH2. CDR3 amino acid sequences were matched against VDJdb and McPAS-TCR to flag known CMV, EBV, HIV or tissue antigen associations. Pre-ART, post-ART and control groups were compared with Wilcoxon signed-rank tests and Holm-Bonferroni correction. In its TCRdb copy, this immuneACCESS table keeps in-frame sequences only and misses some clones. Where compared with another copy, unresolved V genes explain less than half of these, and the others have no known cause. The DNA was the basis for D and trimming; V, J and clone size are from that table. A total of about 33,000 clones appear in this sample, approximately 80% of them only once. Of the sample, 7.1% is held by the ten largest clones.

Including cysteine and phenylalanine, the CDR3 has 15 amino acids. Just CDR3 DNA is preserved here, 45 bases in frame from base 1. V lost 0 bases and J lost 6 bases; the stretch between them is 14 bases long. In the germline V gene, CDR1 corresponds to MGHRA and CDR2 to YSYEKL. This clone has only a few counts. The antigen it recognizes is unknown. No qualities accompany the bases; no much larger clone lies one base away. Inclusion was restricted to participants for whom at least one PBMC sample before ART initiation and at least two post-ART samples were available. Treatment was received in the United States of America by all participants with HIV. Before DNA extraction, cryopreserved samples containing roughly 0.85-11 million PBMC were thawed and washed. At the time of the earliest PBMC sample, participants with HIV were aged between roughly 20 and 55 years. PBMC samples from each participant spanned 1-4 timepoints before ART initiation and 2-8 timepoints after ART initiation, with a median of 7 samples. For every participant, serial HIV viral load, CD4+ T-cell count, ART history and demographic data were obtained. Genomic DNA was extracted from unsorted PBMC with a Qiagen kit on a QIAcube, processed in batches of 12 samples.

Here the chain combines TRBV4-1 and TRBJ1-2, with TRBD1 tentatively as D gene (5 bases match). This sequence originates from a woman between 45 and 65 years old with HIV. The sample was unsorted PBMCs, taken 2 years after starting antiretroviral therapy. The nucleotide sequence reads TGCGCCAGCAGCCAAGATCGGGGGACTCGAGATGGCTACACCTTC. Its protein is CASSQDRGTRDGYTF.